Ten or more counts support the clone carrying this TCR beta chain. The antigen is not known. Libraries for TCR beta were made by quantitative 5'-RACE with molecular barcodes. TCRdb re-analysed the 5' RACE reads in MiXCR, keeping a single row per CDR3 protein. The table shows about 510,000 distinct CDR3 sequences, with under 5.5% occurring only once. The data were taken from a study of CD8 T cells in ankylosing spondylitis. Overall study results and limits: Disease-linked clones were CD8+ and relatively rare in peripheral blood. Reportedly, significant enrichment of disease-linked clones occurred in matched ankylosing spondylitis synovial fluid. About 8 highly homologous variants made up a TCR beta motif, and this motif appeared characteristic of ankylosing spondylitis blood.

The source material was blood, either unsorted or a sorted T cell fraction (not recorded which). This receptor was taken from a male donor with ankylosing spondylitis.

In DNA form, the CDR3 reads TGCAGTGCTGCCTCGAAAGAGACTGAAGCTTTCTTT. Encoded protein: CSAASKETEAFF. This chain connects TRBV20-1 to TRBJ1-1; D remains unclear. The CDR3 is 12 amino acids. V lost 5 bases to trimming and J lost 5 bases, with 12 bases between them. From germline, CDR1 is DFQATT and CDR2 SNEGSKA (reference sequence).